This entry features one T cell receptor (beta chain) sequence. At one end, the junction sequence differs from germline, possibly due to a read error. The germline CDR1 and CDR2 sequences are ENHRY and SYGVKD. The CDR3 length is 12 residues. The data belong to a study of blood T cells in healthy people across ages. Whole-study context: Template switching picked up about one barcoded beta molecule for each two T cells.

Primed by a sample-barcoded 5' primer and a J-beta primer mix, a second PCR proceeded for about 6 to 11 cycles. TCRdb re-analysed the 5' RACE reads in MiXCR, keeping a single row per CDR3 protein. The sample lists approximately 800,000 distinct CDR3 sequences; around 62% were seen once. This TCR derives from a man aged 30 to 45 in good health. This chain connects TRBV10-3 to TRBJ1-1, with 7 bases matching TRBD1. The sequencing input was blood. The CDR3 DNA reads TGTGCCGTCAGGGGGGTGAACACTGAAGCTTTCTTT. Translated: CAVRGVNTEAFF.